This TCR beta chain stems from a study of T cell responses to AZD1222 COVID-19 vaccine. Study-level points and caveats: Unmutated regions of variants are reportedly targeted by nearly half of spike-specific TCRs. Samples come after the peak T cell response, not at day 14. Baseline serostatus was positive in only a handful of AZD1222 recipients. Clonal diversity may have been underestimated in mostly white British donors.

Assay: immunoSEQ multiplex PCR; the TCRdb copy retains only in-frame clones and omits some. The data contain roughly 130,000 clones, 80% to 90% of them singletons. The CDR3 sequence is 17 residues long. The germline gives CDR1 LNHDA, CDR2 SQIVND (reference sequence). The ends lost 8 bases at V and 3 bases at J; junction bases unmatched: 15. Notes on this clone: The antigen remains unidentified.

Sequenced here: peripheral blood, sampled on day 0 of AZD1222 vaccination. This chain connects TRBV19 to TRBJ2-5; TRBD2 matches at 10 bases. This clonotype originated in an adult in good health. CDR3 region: CASSLSGWSGGEETQYF. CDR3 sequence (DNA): TGTGCCAGTTCCCTTTCCGGTTGGAGCGGGGGGGAAGAGACCCAGTACTTC.